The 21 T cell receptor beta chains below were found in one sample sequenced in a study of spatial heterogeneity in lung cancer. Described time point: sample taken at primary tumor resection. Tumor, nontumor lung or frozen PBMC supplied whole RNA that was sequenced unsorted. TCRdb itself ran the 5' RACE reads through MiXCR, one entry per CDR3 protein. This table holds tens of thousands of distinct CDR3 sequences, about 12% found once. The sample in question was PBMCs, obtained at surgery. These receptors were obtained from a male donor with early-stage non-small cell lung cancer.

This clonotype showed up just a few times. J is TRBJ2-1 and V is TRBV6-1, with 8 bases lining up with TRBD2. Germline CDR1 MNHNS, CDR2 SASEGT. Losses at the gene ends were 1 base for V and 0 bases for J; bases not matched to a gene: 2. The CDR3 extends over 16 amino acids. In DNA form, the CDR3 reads TGTGCCAGCAGTGAAGGTGCGGGAGGCTCCTACAATGAGCAGTTCTTC. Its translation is CASSEGAGGSYNEQFF.

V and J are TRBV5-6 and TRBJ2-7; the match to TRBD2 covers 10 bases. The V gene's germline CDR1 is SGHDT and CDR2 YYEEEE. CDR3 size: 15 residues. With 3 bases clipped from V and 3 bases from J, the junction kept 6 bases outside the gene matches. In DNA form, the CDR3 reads TGTGCCAGCAGCTCGATTACTAGCGGGGTCTACGAGCAGTACTTC. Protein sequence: CASSSITSGVYEQYF. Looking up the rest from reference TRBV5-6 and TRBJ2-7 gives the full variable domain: DAGVTQSPTHLIKTRGQQVTLRCSPKSGHDTVSWYQQALGQGPQFIFQYYEEEERQRGNFPDRFSGHQFPNYSSELNVNALLLGDSALYLCASSSITSGVYEQYFGPGTRLTVT.

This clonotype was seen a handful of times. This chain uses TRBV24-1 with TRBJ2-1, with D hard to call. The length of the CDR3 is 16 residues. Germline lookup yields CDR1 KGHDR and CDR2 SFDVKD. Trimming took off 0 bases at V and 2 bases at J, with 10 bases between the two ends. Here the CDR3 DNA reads TGTGCCACCAGTGATTTGCATCCGACGGCCTACAATGAGCAGTTCTTC. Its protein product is CATSDLHPTAYNEQFF.

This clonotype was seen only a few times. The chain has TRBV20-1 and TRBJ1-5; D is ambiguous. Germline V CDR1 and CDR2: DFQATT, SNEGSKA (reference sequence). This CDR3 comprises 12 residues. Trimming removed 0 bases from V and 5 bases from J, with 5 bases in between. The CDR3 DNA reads TGCAGTGCTAGAGAGGGAGATCAGCCCCAGCATTTT. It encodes CSAREGDQPQHF.

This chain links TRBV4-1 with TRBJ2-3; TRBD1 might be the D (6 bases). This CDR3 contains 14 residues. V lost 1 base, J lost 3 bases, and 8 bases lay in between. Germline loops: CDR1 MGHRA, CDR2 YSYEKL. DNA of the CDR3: TGCGCCAGCAGCCAAGGAAGGGGGACAGATACGCAGTATTTT. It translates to CASSQGRGTDTQYF.

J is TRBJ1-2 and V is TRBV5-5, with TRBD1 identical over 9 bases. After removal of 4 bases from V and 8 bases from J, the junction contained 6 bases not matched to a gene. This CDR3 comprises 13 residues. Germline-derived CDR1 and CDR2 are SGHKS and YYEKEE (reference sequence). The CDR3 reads CASSLRTGEGYTF. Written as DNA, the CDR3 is TGTGCCAGCAGCCTGAGGACAGGGGAGGGCTACACCTTC.

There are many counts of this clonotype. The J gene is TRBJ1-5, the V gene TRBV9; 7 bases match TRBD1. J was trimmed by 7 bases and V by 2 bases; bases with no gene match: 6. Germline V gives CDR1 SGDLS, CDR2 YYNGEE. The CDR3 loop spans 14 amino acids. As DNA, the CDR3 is TGTGCCAGCAGCGTCGGGACAGACAACCAGCCCCAGCATTTT. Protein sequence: CASSVGTDNQPQHF.

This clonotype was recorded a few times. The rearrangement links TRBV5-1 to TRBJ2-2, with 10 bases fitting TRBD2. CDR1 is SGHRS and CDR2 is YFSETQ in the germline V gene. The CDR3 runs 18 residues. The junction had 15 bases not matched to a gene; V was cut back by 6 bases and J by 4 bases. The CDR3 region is CASTPSGRRITGTGELFF. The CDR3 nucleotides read TGCGCCAGCACACCTAGCGGGAGAAGGATAACGGGCACCGGGGAGCTGTTTTTT.

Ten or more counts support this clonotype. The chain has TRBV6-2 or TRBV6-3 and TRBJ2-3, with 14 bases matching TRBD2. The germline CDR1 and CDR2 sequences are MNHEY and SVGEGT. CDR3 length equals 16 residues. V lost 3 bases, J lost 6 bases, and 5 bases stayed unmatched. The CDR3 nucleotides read TGTGCCAGCAGTTATTCTCGGACTAGCGGGGGGGATACGCAGTATTTT. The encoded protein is CASSYSRTSGGDTQYF.

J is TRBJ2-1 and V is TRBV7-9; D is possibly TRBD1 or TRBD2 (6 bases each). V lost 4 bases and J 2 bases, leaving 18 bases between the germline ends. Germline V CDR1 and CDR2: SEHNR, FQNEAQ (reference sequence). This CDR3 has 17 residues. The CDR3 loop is CASSSYDARDTYNEQFF. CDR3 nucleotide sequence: TGTGCCAGCAGCTCCTACGACGCGCGGGACACCTACAATGAGCAGTTCTTC.

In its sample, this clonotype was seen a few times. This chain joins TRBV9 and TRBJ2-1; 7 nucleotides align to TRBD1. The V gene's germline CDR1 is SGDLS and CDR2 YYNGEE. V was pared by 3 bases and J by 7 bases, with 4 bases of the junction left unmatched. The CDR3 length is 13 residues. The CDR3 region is CASSEGAVNEQFF. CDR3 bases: TGTGCCAGCAGCGAGGGGGCGGTGAATGAGCAGTTCTTC.

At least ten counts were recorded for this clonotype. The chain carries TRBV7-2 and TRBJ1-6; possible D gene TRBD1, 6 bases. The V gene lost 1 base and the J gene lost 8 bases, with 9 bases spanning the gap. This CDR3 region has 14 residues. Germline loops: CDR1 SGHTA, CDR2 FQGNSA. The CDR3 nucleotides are TGTGCCAGCAGCTTAGGGGGGCCGGATTCACCCCTCCACTTT. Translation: CASSLGGPDSPLHF.

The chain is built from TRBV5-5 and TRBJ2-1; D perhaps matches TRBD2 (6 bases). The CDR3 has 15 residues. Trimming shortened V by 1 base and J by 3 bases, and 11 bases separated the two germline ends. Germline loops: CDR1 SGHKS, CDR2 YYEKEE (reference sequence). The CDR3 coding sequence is TGTGCCAGCAGCTTGCAGGAGGGCCGCTACAATGAGCAGTTCTTC. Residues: CASSLQEGRYNEQFF.

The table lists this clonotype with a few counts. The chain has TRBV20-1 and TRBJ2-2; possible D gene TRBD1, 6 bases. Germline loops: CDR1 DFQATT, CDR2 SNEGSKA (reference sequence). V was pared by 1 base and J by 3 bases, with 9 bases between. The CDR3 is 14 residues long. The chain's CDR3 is CSARGQADTGELFF. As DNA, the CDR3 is TGCAGTGCTAGAGGACAGGCGGACACCGGGGAGCTGTTTTTT.

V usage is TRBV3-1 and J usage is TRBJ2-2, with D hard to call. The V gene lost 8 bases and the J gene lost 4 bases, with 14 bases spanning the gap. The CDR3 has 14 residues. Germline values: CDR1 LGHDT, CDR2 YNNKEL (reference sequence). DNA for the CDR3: TGTGCCAGCCGCTTGACCCCGGGCACCGGGGAGCTGTTTTTT. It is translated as CASRLTPGTGELFF.

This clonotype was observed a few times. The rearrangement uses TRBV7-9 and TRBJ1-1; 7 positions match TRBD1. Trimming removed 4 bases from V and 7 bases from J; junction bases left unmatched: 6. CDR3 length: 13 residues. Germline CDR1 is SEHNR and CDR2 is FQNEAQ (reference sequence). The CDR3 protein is CASSSGDRGEAFF. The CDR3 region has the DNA TGTGCCAGCAGCTCGGGGGACAGAGGTGAAGCTTTCTTT. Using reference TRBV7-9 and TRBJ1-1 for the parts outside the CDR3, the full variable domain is DTGVSQNPRHKITKRGQNVTFRCDPISEHNRLYWYRQTLGQGPEFLTYFQNEAQLEKSRLLSDRFSAERPKGSFSTLEIQRTEQGDSAMYLCASSSGDRGEAFFGQGTRLTVV.

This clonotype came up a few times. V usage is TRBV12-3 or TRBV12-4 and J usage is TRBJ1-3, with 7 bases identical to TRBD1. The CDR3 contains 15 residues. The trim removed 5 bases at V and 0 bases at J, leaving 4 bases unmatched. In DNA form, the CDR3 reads TGTGCCAGCAGTCCGACAGGGCACTCTGGAAACACCATATATTTT. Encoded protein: CASSPTGHSGNTIYF.

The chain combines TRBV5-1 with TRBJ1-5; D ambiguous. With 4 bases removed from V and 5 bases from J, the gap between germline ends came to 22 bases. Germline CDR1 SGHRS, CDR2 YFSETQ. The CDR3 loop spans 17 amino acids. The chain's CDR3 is CASSLTSGNSADQPQHF. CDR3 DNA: TGCGCCAGCAGCCTGACGTCAGGCAATTCGGCGGATCAGCCCCAGCATTTT.

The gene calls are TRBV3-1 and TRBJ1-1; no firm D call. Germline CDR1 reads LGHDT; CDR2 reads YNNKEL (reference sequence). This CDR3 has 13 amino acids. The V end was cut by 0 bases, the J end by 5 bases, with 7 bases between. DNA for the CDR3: TGTGCCAGCAGCCAAGAACGCCGAACTGAAGCTTTCTTT. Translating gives CASSQERRTEAFF.

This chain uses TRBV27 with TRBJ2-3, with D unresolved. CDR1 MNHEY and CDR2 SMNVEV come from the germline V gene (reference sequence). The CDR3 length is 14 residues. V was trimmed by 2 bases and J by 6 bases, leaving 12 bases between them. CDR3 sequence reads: CASSLTPVLDTQYF. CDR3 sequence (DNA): TGTGCCAGCAGTTTAACCCCTGTTCTGGATACGCAGTATTTT.

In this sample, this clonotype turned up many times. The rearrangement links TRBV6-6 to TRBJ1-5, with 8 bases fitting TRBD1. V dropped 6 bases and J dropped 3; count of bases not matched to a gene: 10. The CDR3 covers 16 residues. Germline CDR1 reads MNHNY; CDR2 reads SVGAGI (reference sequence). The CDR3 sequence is CASREGQGRNNQPQHF. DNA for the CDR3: TGTGCCAGCAGGGAAGGACAGGGTCGAAACAATCAGCCCCAGCATTTT.